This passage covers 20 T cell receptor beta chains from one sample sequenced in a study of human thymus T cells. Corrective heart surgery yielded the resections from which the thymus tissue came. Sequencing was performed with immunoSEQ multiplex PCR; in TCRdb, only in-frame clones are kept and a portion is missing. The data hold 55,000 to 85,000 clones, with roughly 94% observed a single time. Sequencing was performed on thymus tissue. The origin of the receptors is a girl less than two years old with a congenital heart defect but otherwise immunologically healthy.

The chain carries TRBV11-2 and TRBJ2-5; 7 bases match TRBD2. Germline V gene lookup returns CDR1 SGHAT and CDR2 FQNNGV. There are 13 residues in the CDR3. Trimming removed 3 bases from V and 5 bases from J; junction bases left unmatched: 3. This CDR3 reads CASSFGLVETQYF. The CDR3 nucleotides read TGTGCCAGCAGCTTCGGACTAGTTGAGACCCAGTACTTC.

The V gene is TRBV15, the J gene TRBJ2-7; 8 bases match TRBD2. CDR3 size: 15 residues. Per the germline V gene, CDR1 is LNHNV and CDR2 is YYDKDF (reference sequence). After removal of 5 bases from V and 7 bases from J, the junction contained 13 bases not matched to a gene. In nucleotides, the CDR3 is TGTGCCACCAGCGAGTTAGCGGGATGGGGTAGGGAGCAGTACTTC. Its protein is CATSELAGWGREQYF.

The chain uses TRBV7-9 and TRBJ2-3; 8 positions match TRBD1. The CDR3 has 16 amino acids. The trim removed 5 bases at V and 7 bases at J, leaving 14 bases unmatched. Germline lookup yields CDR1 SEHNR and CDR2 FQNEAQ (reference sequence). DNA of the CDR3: TGTGCCAGCAGCCCCGGCGCAGGGGGCCCCTTCAATACGCAGTATTTT. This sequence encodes CASSPGAGGPFNTQYF.

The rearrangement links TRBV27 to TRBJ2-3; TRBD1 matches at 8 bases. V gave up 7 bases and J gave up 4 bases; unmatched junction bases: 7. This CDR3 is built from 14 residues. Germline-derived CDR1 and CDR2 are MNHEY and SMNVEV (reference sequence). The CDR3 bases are TGTGCCAGCAATAGGGACAGGCCCCCAGATACGCAGTATTTT. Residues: CASNRDRPPDTQYF.

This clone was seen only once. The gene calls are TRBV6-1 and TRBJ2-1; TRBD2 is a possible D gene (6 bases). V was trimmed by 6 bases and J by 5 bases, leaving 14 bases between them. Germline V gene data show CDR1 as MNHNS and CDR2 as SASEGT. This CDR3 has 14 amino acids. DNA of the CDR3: TGTGCCAGCAGCTCCGGGACTCCCGACAATGAGCAGTTCTTC. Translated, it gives CASSSGTPDNEQFF.

The CDR3 coding sequence is TGCAGCGTTGAGGCGACAGGGTCTGGCGAGCAGTACTTC. It specifies CSVEATGSGEQYF. V usage is TRBV29-1 and J usage is TRBJ2-7; 7 nucleotides line up with TRBD1. CDR3 length: 13 residues. Trimming took 3 bases from V and 6 from J; bases not matched to a gene: 8. Germline assignment: CDR1 SQVTM and CDR2 ANQGSEA.

The CDR3 nucleotides read TGTGCCAGCAGCGTAACTAGCGGGAACAACTACGAGCAGTACTTC. Protein product: CASSVTSGNNYEQYF. The chain employs TRBV9 and TRBJ2-7; TRBD2 aligns across 10 bases. This CDR3 has 15 amino acids. Germline CDR1 reads SGDLS; CDR2 reads YYNGEE. Trimming removed 1 base from V and 3 bases from J; junction bases left unmatched: 4. Full variable domain (outside the CDR3, taken from reference TRBV9 and TRBJ2-7): DSGVTQTPKHLITATGQRVTLRCSPRSGDLSVYWYQQSLDQGLQFLIQYYNGEERAKGNILERFSAQQFPDLHSELNLSSLELGDSALYFCASSVTSGNNYEQYFGPGTRLTVT.

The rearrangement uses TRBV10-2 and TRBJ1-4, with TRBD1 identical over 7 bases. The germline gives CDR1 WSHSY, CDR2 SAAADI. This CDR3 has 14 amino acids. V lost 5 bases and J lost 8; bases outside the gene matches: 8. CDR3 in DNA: TGCGCCAGCAGTACCGACAGGGTAGGGGAAAAACTGTTTTTT. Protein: CASSTDRVGEKLFF.

The CDR3 coding sequence is TGTGCCAGCTCACACGAGGAGCTAGCGGTCTACAATGAGCAGTTCTTC. Translated: CASSHEELAVYNEQFF. The V gene is TRBV18, the J gene TRBJ2-1; TRBD2 matches 7 bases. CDR3 length: 16 amino acids. Germline values: CDR1 KGHSH, CDR2 LQKENI. The ends lost 4 bases at V and 3 bases at J; junction bases unmatched: 9.

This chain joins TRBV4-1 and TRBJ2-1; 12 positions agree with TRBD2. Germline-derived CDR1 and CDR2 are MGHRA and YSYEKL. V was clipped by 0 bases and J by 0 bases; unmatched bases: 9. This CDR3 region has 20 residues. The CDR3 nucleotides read TGCGCCAGCAGCCAAGATGGGGCTAGCGGGAGGGTGAGCTCCTACAATGAGCAGTTCTTC. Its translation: CASSQDGASGRVSSYNEQFF.

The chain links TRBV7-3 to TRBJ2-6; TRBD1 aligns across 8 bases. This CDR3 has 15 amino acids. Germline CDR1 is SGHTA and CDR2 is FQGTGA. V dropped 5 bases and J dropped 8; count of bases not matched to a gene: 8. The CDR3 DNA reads TGTGCCAGCAGCCCCCTGACAGGGGAGTCCAACGTCCTGACTTTC. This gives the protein CASSPLTGESNVLTF.

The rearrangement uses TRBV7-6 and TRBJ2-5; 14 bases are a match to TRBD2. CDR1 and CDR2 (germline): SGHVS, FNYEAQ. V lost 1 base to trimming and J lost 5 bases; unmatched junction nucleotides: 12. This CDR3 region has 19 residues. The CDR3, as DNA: TGTGCCAGCAGCTTAGGGAACATGACTAGCGGGAGGGCCACGGAGACCCAGTACTTC. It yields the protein CASSLGNMTSGRATETQYF. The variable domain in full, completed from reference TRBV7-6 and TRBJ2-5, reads GAGVSQSPRYKVTKRGQDVALRCDPISGHVSLYWYRQALGQGPEFLTYFNYEAQQDKSGLPNDRFSAERPEGSISTLTIQRTEQRDSAMYRCASSLGNMTSGRATETQYFGPGTRLLVL.

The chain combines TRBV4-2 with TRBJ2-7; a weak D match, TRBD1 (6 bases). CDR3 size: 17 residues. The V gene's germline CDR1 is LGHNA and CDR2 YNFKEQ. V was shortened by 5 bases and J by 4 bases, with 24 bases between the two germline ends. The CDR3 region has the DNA TGTGCCAGCAGCTTTCACCAGGGACAACCCATACCATACGAGCAGTACTTC. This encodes CASSFHQGQPIPYEQYF.

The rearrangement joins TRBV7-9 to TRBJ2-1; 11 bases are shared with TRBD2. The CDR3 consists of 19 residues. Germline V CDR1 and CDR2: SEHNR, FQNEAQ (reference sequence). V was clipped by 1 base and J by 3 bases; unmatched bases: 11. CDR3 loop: CASSLVPSPGLAVYNEQFF. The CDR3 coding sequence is TGTGCCAGCAGCTTAGTACCCTCCCCGGGACTAGCGGTCTACAATGAGCAGTTCTTC. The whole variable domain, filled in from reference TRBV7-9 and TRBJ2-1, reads DTGVSQNPRHKITKRGQNVTFRCDPISEHNRLYWYRQTLGQGPEFLTYFQNEAQLEKSRLLSDRFSAERPKGSFSTLEIQRTEQGDSAMYLCASSLVPSPGLAVYNEQFFGPGTRLTVL.

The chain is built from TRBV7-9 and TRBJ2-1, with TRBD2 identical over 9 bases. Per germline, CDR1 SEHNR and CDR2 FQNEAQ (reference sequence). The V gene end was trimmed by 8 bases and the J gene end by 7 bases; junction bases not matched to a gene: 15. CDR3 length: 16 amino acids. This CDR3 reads CASSRKPGLAMNEQFF. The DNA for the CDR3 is TGTGCCAGCTCACGTAAGCCGGGACTAGCTATGAATGAGCAGTTCTTC.

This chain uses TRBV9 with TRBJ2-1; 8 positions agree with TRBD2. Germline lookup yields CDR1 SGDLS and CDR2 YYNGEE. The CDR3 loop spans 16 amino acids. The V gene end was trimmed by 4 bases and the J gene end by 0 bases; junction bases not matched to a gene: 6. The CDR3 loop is CASSPRSGSSYNEQFF. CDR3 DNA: TGTGCCAGCAGCCCCCGCAGCGGGAGCTCCTACAATGAGCAGTTCTTC.

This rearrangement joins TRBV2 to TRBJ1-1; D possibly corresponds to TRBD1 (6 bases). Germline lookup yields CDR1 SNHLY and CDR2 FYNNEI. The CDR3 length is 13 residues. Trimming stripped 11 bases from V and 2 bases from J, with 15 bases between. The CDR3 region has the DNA TGTGCCTCCGCCGCAGGGACAAACACTGAAGCTTTCTTT. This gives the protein CASAAGTNTEAFF.

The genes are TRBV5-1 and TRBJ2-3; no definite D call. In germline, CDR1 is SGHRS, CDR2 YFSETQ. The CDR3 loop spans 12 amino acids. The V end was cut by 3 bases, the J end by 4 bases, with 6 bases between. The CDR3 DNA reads TGCGCCAGCAGCTCATGTCCAGATACGCAGTATTTT. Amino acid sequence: CASSSCPDTQYF.

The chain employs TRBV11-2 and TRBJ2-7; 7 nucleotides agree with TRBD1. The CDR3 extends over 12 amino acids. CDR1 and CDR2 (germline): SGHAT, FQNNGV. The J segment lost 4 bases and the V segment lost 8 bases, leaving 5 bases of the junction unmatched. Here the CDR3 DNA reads TGTGCCAGCGTCCGGGACAGTTACGAGCAGTACTTC. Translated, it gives CASVRDSYEQYF.

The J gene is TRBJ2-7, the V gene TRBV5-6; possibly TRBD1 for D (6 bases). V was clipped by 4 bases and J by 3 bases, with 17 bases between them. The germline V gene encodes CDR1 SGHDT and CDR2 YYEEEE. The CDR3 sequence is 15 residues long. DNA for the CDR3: TGTGCCAGCAGCGAGTTCGGAACAGGGCACTACGAGCAGTACTTC. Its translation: CASSEFGTGHYEQYF.